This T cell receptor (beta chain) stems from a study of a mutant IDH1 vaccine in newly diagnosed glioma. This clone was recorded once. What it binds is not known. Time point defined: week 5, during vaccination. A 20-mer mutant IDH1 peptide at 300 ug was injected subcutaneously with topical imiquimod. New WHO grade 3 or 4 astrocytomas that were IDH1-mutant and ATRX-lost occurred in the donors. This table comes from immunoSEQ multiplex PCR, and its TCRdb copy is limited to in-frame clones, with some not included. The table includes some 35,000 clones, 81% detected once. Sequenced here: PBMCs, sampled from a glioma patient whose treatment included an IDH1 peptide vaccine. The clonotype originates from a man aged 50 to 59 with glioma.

The CDR3 bases are TGTGCCAGCAGCGCCGGGACCCGGGGCTCAGATACGCAGTATTTT. Translation: CASSAGTRGSDTQYF. The chain is built from TRBV5-6 and TRBJ2-3; the D call may be TRBD1 or TRBD2 (5 bases each). There are 15 residues in the CDR3. Germline CDR1 and CDR2: SGHDT and YYEEEE. Deletions cut 4 bases from V and 4 bases from J, with 16 bases between.